This T cell receptor (beta chain) was obtained from a study of shared clonotypes between healthy human individuals. Sequencing used immunoSEQ multiplex PCR; TCRdb keeps in-frame clones, though not all of them. The sample consists of roughly 1 million clones, roughly 80% of them appearing once. Splitting the CD4+ cells yielded a CD45RA+ naive subset and a CD45RA-negative memory subset. CDR1 and CDR2 from the germline V gene are MDHEN and SYDVKM. V lost 4 bases, J lost 6 bases, and 12 bases lay in between. The CDR3 extends over 14 amino acids. The source of this sequence is a man younger than 35 in good health. The V and J genes are TRBV28 and TRBJ2-2; TRBD2 might be the D (6 bases). The sample taken for sequencing was memory CD4+ T cells sorted from blood. Noted subset: CD45RA-negative fraction. The CDR3 DNA follows: TGTGCCAGCAGTTCATCGGGGGATTCCGGGGAGCTGTTTTTT. Protein sequence: CASSSSGDSGELFF.